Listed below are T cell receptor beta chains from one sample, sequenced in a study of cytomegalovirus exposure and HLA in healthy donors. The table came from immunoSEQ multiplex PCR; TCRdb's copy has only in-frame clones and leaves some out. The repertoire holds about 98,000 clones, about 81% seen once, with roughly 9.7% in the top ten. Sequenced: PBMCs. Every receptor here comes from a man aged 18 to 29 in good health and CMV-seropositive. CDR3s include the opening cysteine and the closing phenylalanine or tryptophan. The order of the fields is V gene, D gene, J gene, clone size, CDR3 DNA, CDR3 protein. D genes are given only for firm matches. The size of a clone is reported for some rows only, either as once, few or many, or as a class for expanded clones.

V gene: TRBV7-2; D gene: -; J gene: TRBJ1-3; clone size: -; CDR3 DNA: TGTGCCAGCAGCTCCACGGGGTCTGGAAACACCATATATTTT; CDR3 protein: CASSSTGSGNTIYF
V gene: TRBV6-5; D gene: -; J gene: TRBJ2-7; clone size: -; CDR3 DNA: TGTGCCAGCAGTTATGGGGCCTCGGTCGCCAAAGTCCAGCAGTACTTC; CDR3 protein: CASSYGASVAKVQQYF
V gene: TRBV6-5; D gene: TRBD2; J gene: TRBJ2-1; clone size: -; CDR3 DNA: TGTGCCAGCAGTCGGTCTAGCGGGAAGAACAATGAGCAGTTCTTC; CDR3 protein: CASSRSSGKNNEQFF
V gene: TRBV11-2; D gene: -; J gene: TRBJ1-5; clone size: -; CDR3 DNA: TGTGCCAGCAGCCAAGAGAGAGGGTTCAATCAGCCCCAGCATTTT; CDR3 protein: CASSQERGFNQPQHF
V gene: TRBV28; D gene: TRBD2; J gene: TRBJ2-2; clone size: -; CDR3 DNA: TGTGCCAGCAGTCTCTCTAGCGGGGGGGGCCAGTACACCGGGGAGCTGTTTTTT; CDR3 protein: CASSLSSGGGQYTGELFF
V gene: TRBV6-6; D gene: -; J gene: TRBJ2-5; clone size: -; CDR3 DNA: TGTGCCAGCTGGGCAGTAGGCGAGACCCAGTACTTC; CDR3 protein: CASWAVGETQYF
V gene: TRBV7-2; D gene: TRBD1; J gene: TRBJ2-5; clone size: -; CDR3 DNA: TGTGCCAGCAGCTTCCTAAAAGGGGGCCCAGAGACCCAGTACTTC; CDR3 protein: CASSFLKGGPETQYF
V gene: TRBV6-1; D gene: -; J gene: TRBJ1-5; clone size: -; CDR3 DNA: TGTGCCAGTAGCTCTAGTTATAGCAATCAGCCCCAGCATTTT; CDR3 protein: CASSSSYSNQPQHF
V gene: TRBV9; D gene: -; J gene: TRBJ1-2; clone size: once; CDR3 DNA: TGTGCCAGCAGCCGAGAGGGTGGCTACACCTTC; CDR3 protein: CASSREGGYTF
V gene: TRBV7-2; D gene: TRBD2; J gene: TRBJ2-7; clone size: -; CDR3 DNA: TGTGCCAGCAGCCCCGGGACTACGATCTACGAGGAGCAGTACTTC; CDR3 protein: CASSPGTTIYEEQYF
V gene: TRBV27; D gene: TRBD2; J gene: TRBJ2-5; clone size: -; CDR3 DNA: TGTGCCAGCAGTCGCGAGACTAGCGGGGGTAACCAAGAGACCCAGTACTTC; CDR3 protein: CASSRETSGGNQETQYF
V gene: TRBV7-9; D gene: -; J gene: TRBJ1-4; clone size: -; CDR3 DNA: TGTGCCAGCAGCTTAAACGGGAAGAATGAAAAACTGTTTTTT; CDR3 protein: CASSLNGKNEKLFF
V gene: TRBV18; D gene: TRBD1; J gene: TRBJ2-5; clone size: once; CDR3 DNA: TGTGCCAGCTCATCCCCACAGGGGCGAAAAGAGACCCAGTACTTC; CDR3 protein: CASSSPQGRKETQYF
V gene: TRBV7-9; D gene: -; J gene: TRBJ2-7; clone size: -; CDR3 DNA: TGTGCCAGCAGCTCCTTAGCAGACGCCTGGTACGAGCAGTACTTC; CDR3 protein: CASSSLADAWYEQYF
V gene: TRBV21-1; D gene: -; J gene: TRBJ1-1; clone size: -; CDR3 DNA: TGTGCCCTCGGAGGCGTAATGAACACTGAAGCTTTCTTT; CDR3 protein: CALGGVMNTEAFF
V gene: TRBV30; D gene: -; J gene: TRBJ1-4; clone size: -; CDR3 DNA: TGTGCCTGGAGTGGAACGGGACAACCGGAACTGTTTTTT; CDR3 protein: CAWSGTGQPELFF
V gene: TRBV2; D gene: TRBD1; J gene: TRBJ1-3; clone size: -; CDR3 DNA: TGTGCCAGCAGTTACCGGGACAGGGGGGCAGGAAACACCATATATTTT; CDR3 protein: CASSYRDRGAGNTIYF
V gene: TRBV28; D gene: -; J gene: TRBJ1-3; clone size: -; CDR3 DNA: TGTGCCAGCAGTTTACAGTATCCCTCTGGAAACACCATATATTTT; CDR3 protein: CASSLQYPSGNTIYF
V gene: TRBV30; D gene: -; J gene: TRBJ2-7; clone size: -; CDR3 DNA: TGTGCCTGGAGTGTAACAGGGACACTGTCCTACGAGCAGTACTTC; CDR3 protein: CAWSVTGTLSYEQYF
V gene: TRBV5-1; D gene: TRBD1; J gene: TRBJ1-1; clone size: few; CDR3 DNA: TGCGCCAGCAGCTTGGACCTGACAGGGCCCACTGAAGCTTTCTTT; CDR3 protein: CASSLDLTGPTEAFF
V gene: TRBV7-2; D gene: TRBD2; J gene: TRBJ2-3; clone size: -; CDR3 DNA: TGTGCCAGCAGACGACCGGGACTAGCGGGTACCACGCAGTATTTT; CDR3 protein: CASRRPGLAGTTQYF
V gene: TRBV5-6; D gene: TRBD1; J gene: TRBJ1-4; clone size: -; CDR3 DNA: TGTGCCAGCAGCCACAAGCCCGGGACAGGGGTCCTGGGTGAAAAACTGTTTTTT; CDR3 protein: CASSHKPGTGVLGEKLFF
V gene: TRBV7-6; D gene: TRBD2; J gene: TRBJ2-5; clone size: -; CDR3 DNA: TGTGCCAGCAGCCGGGGACTAGCGGGGGCCCAAGAGACCCAGTACTTC; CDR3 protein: CASSRGLAGAQETQYF
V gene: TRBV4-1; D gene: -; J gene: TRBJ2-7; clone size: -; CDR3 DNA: TGCGCCAGCAGCCAACGAGAATTCATGTACGAGCAGTACTTC; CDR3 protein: CASSQREFMYEQYF
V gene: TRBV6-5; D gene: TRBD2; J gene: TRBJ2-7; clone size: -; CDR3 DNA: TGTGCCAGCAGCAGGACTAGCGGGGTCTACGAGCAGTACTTC; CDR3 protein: CASSRTSGVYEQYF
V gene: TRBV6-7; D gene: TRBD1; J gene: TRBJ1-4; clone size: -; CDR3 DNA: TGTGCCAGCAGTTACCCGGGACAGGGTAATGAAAAACTGTTTTTT; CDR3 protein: CASSYPGQGNEKLFF
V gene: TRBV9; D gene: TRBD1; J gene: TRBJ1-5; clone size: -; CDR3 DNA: TGTGCCAGCAGCCAGCCGGGACAGAATCAGCCCCAGCATTTT; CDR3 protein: CASSQPGQNQPQHF
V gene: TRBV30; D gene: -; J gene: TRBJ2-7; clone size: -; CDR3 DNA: TGTGCCTGGAGGAACCCGGCAGGCTACGAGCAGTACTTC; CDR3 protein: CAWRNPAGYEQYF
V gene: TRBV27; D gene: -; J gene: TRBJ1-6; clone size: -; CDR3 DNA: TGTGCCAGCAGCCAAGGGAGGCCACGTTCACCCCTCCACTTT; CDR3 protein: CASSQGRPRSPLHF
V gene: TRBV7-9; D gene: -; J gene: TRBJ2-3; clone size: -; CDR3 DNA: TGTGCCAGCAGCGTACAGGGTGATACGCAGTATTTT; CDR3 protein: CASSVQGDTQYF
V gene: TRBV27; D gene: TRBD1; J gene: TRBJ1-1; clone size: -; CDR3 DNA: TGTGCCAGCAGACCCGGGACAGTGAACACTGAAGCTTTCTTT; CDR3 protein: CASRPGTVNTEAFF
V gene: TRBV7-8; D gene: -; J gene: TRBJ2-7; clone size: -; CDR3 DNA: TGTGCCAGCAGCTTGGAGTGGACTGCCGAGCAGTACTTC; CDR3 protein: CASSLEWTAEQYF
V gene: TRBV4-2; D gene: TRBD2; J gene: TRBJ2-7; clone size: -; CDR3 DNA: TGTGCCAGCAGCCAAGAAGAGGTAGCGGGGGTATATGAGCAGTACTTC; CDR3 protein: CASSQEEVAGVYEQYF
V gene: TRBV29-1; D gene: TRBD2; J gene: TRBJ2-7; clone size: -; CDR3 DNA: TGCAGCGTTGAAGATGGGATAGCGGGTTCTTACGAGCAGTACTTC; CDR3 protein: CSVEDGIAGSYEQYF
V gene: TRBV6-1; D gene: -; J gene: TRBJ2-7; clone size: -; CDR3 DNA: TGTGCCAGCAGGTCCCCCCTCGAGCAGTACTTC; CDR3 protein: CASRSPLEQYF
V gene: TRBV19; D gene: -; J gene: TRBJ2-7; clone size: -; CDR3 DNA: TGTGCCAGTAGTACCCGGACAGTCTCGAACGAGCAGTACTTC; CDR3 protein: CASSTRTVSNEQYF
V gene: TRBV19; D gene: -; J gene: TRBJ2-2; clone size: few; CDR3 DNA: TGTGCCACCAAACAAGGGGTCGGGGAGCTGTTTTTT; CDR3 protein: CATKQGVGELFF
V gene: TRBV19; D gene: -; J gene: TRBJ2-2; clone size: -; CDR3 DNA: TGTGCCAGTAGTTCTCAGGGCACCGGGGAGCTGTTTTTT; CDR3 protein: CASSSQGTGELFF
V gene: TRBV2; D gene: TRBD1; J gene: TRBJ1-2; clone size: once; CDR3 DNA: TGTGCCAGCAGTGAACGGACAGGGGGTTCGCGGGGCTACACCTTC; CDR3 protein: CASSERTGGSRGYTF
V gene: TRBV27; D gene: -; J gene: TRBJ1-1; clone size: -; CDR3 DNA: TGTGCCAGCAGTGGCAGTCCTGTGGCCAACACTGAAGCTTTCTTT; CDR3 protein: CASSGSPVANTEAFF
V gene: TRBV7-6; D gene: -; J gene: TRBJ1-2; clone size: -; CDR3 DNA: TGTGCCAGCAGCTTAGGGGGGCAGTCGAACTATGGCTACACCTTC; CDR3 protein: CASSLGGQSNYGYTF
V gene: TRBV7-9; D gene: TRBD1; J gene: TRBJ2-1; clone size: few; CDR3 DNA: TGTGCCAGCAGCGCGGACAGGACCTACAATGAGCAGTTCTTC; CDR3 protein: CASSADRTYNEQFF
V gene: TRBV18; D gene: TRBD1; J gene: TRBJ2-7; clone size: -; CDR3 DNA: TGTGCCAGCTCCATGGACAGACAGGGCTACTACGAGCAGTACTTC; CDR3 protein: CASSMDRQGYYEQYF
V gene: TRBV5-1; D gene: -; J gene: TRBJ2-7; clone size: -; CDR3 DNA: TGCGCCAGCAGCTTTGCAGGCTCCTACGAGCAGTACTTC; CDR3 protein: CASSFAGSYEQYF